This T cell receptor (beta chain) was found in a study of T cells in Graves' hyperthyroidism and ophthalmopathy (dated by TCRdb to about 2019). Regarding the research as a whole: Peripheral blood was sampled at the time of initial diagnosis, prior to any treatment. A discovery cohort of roughly 96 patients, 43 with Graves' ophthalmopathy and over 55 with stable Graves' hyperthyroidism, was used to find distinguishing TCR V-J signatures. Whether ophthalmopathy could be predicted prospectively was tested in an independent validation cohort made up of 18 to 20 hyperthyroidism patients plus 17 patients who later progressed to ophthalmopathy. The 100 discovery patients were divided at random into training and test sets in a 7:3 ratio. Thyroid tissue and blood T-cell repertoires from more than 5 Graves' hyperthyroidism patients were also compared in the study. Following sampling, methimazole starting at 30 mg daily was given to hyperthyroidism patients, and high-dose intravenous methylprednisolone was given to ophthalmopathy patients. The paper describes TCR Vbeta CDR3 sequencing of 120 to 150 peripheral blood samples, made up of roughly 40 ophthalmopathy patients, over 70 hyperthyroidism patients and 17 progressor patients. Points the paper makes about the study in general: Sample size was not statistically predetermined, and investigators were not blinded to group allocation. A 13 V-J signature model separated ophthalmopathy from stable hyperthyroidism, with 87.88% sensitivity and about 81% specificity in cross-validation and 80%/75% in testing. Most expanded thyroid clonotypes (frequency above 0.001) were also detected in blood, suggesting blood repertoires may reflect thyroid immune responses. During validation, the model predicted progression to ophthalmopathy a median of around 6 months ahead of onset, with approximately 71% sensitivity and more than 72% specificity.

Reading the germline V gene gives CDR1 SGHTA and CDR2 FQGNSA. The CDR3 holds 12 amino acids from the cysteine to the phenylalanine. The only DNA kept is the CDR3, 36 bases in frame from the first base. Graves' hyperthyroidism was defined as stable when no progression to ophthalmopathy occurred over 18 months of follow-up. The hyperthyroidism patients were between 18 and 65 years old and newly diagnosed, with a disease duration of less than 2 months. Exclusion was applied to patients with uncontrolled infections, other autoimmune diseases, pregnancy or lactation. Diagnoses relied on clinical symptoms, serum thyroxine and TRAb, thyroid ultrasound and orbital computed tomography. PBMCs were separated from under 11 ml of fresh peripheral blood using Ficoll-Paque density gradient centrifugation. Total RNA was extracted using Trizol reagent, and RNA quality was assessed on an Agilent 2100 Bioanalyzer. Amplification of TCR beta CDR3 regions was carried out from RNA transcripts. A first-round RT-PCR of the TCR CDR3 used the HTBI primer set with the Qiagen OneStep RT-PCR kit. The libraries were constructed in a second round of multiplex PCR and then size-selected and purified. Libraries were sequenced paired-end with 100 bp reads on an Illumina HiSeq2000. For the original study's pipeline: Raw data were processed with SOAPnuke, discarding reads with adapters, uncalled bases, mean Phred below 15, or no exact constant-primer or identifier match. High-quality paired reads were merged using COPE v1.2.5, and each unique nucleotide sequence was defined as a clonotype. Clonotypes were aligned to IMGT TRBV, TRBD and TRBJ reference segments using MiTCR v1.1. The analysis included only V-J combinations with a frequency above 0.0001, which together covered over 98% of the repertoires. The TCS score was defined as F50 (clonal expansion) divided by E x V (chaos), with BLOSUM62-based TCRdist calculated between CDR3 peptides within each V-J. Welch's t-statistics and random forest reduced fewer than 600 V-J features to under 15, which were used in a naive Bayes classifier (R e1071). Thyroid-blood repertoire similarity was quantified with the Morisita-Horn index. The public reads were reprocessed in TCRdb via fastp at Q25 and MiXCR, keeping in-frame beta chains. Entries that share a CDR3 protein sequence are merged under the most common genes and DNA. For this entry, the V and J calls and clone size follow TCRdb and not the study's own pipeline. In all, the sample holds 700,000 to 850,000 distinct CDR3 sequences, and about 35% of those were seen once. The ten largest clones capture less than 35% of the sample.

This clonotype was observed a handful of times. Its antigen is not yet known. The junction shows a germline mismatch at one end, possibly a read error. The rearrangement combines TRBV7-2 with TRBJ2-3; the D gene identity is not certain. This receptor was taken from a woman between 35 and 50 years old with Graves' hyperthyroidism. Sequenced sample: blood. The CDR3 protein sequence reads: CASSQPTDTQYF. The nucleotide sequence is given as TGCGCCAGCAGCCAACCTACAGATACGCAGTATTTT.